One sample yielded the 26 T cell receptor beta chains listed below, sequenced in a study of tumor-infiltrating lymphocytes in primary liver carcinoma. The input was 500 ng total RNA; TCR beta cDNA was made from it with a constant-region primer. Generation of the TCR beta libraries relied on three nested multiplex PCR rounds using slightly modified ARM-PCR. TRBV1-TRBV30 forward and Cbeta reverse primers drove the first two approximately 11-cycle rounds. Each CDR3 protein is one row after TCRdb ran MiXCR on the multiplex PCR reads. The sample lists some 180,000 distinct CDR3 sequences, over 50% seen once, with 72% in the top ten. Unsorted whole blood served as the source of blood RNA, and germline DNA was extracted as well. The material sequenced was peripheral blood. The receptors here all came from a man aged 35 to 55 with primary liver carcinoma and hepatitis B virus infection.

About this clonotype: A much larger clone lies a single base off, so this may be a read error. V is TRBV11-2 and J is TRBJ1-1; D call uncertain. V lost 2 bases and J 4 bases, leaving 11 bases between the germline ends. Germline values: CDR1 SGHAT, CDR2 FQNNGV. The CDR3 loop spans 14 amino acids. The CDR3 loop is CASSLQLLITEAFF. The CDR3 DNA follows: TGTGCCAGCAGCTTACAGCTATTGATCACTGAAGCTTTCTTT. The whole variable domain, filled in from reference TRBV11-2 and TRBJ1-1, reads EAGVAQSPRYKIIEKRQSVAFWCNPISGHATLYWYQQILGQGPKLLIQFQNNGVVDDSQLPKDRFSAERLKGVDSTLKIQPAKLEDSAVYLCASSLQLLITEAFFGQGTRLTVV.

The V gene is TRBV6-6, the J gene TRBJ2-7, with 8 bases fitting TRBD2. There are 13 residues in the CDR3. With V trimmed by 7 bases and J by 5 bases, 7 bases remained unmatched. Germline loops: CDR1 MNHNY, CDR2 SVGAGI (reference sequence). The CDR3 loop is CASNTGGVNEQYF. As DNA, the CDR3 is TGTGCCAGCAACACGGGGGGGGTCAACGAGCAGTACTTC.

Many counts were recorded for this clonotype. This chain connects TRBV11-2 to TRBJ2-1; D perhaps matches TRBD2 (7 bases). Germline CDR1 is SGHAT and CDR2 is FQNNGV. The CDR3 runs 15 residues. V dropped 3 bases and J dropped 6 bases, with 15 bases sitting between them. As DNA, the CDR3 is TGTGCCAGCAGCTTCGGGGGAGGGGGTTTCAATGAGCAGTTCTTC. Its protein is CASSFGGGGFNEQFF.

This clonotype was counted between two and nine times. The rearrangement joins TRBV6-1 to TRBJ2-3, with 9 bases that match TRBD2. Germline V gives CDR1 MNHNS, CDR2 SASEGT. Trimming cost V 0 bases and J 6 bases; bases outside gene matches: 7. The CDR3 spans 16 residues. The CDR3 reads CASSEAGGLAGDTQYF. DNA of the CDR3: TGTGCCAGCAGTGAAGCAGGGGGACTAGCCGGTGATACGCAGTATTTT.

As for this clonotype: One base away lies a much larger clone, so this may be a sequencing read error. V and J are TRBV11-2 and TRBJ2-1, with a tentative D call TRBD2 (6 bases). This CDR3 comprises 14 residues. Germline loops: CDR1 SGHAT, CDR2 FQNNGV. The CDR3 spells CVSSLEEGYNEQFF. DNA of the CDR3: TGTGTCAGCAGCTTAGAGGAGGGTTACAATGAGCAGTTCTTC.

On this clonotype: Given the absence of the conserved phenylalanine or tryptophan at the CDR3 end, a read error is likely. This chain uses TRBV10-3 with TRBJ1-2; maybe TRBD1 (6 bases). Germline V gene sequence: CDR1 ENHRY, CDR2 SYGVKD. This CDR3 has 13 amino acids. V was pared by 2 bases and J by 2 bases, with 6 bases between. CDR3 residues: CAISEDRNYGYTS. For the CDR3, the DNA is TGTGCCATCAGTGAGGACAGGAACTATGGCTACACCTCC.

Points on this clonotype: One junction end does not reproduce the germline sequence, and a read error may be involved. The rearrangement links TRBV11-2 to TRBJ1-5; D is ambiguous. CDR3 length: 14 residues. Germline CDR1 reads SGHAT; CDR2 reads FQNNGV. The CDR3 DNA follows: TGTGTCAGCAGCTTAGTTGGCAGCAATGAGCCCCAGCATTTT. It translates to CVSSLVGSNEPQHF.

This chain joins TRBV7-9 and TRBJ1-1, with D possibly TRBD1 on 5 matching bases. The CDR3 length is 13 residues. Germline V gene sequence: CDR1 SEHNR, CDR2 FQNEAQ (reference sequence). Trimming stripped 5 bases from V and 3 bases from J, with 10 bases between. Here the CDR3 DNA reads TGTGCCAGCAGCGAATCGGGACACACTGAAGCTTTCTTT. It encodes CASSESGHTEAFF.

The J gene is TRBJ2-3, the V gene TRBV29-1, with 9 bases fitting TRBD1. The V gene end was trimmed by 4 bases and the J gene end by 6 bases; junction bases not matched to a gene: 8. Germline-derived CDR1 and CDR2 are SQVTM and ANQGSEA. The CDR3 sequence is 14 residues long. CDR3 in amino acids: CSVGRGDREDTQYF. The CDR3 DNA follows: TGCAGCGTTGGGAGGGGGGACAGGGAGGATACGCAGTATTTT.

V usage is TRBV5-1 and J usage is TRBJ2-3, with 8 bases lining up with TRBD2. With 4 bases clipped from V and 4 bases from J, the junction kept 8 bases outside the gene matches. Germline-derived CDR1 and CDR2 are SGHRS and YFSETQ. There are 15 residues in the CDR3. The CDR3 nucleotides read TGCGCCAGCAGCACTAACGGGAGGGATGCAGATACGCAGTATTTT. It is translated as CASSTNGRDADTQYF.

This clonotype was recorded a few times. J is TRBJ1-5 and V is TRBV28, with D unclear. CDR3 length: 14 amino acids. Germline CDR1 MDHEN, CDR2 SYDVKM. Trimming left V 2 bases short and J 3 bases short, with 8 bases between. CDR3 DNA sequence: TGTGCCAGCAGTTTAGGCCAGAACAATCAGCCCCAGCATTTT. As protein: CASSLGQNNQPQHF.

The chain is built from TRBV11-2 and TRBJ1-2, with a tentative D call TRBD1 (6 bases). Trimming pared 8 bases from V and 0 bases from J, leaving 16 bases between. The CDR3 is made up of 15 amino acids. Germline V gene sequence: CDR1 SGHAT, CDR2 FQNNGV. The CDR3 region has the DNA TGTGCCAGCTTACAGGGACGGGAAGCTAACTATGGCTACACCTTC. Residues: CASLQGREANYGYTF.

This clonotype was observed a handful of times. The rearrangement joins TRBV29-1 to TRBJ1-2, with 8 bases identical to TRBD1. The ends lost 6 bases at V and 4 bases at J; junction bases unmatched: 13. In germline, CDR1 is SQVTM, CDR2 ANQGSEA. This CDR3 is 15 amino acids long. The CDR3 sequence is CSVEGQASLSYGYTF. CDR3 sequence (DNA): TGCAGCGTCGAGGGACAGGCTTCTTTGAGCTATGGCTACACCTTC. Drawing the rest from reference TRBV29-1 and TRBJ1-2, the complete variable domain is SAVISQKPSRDICQRGTSLTIQCQVDSQVTMMFWYRQQPGQSLTLIATANQGSEATYESGFVIDKFPISRPNLTFSTLTVSNMSPEDSSIYLCSVEGQASLSYGYTFGSGTRLTVV.

In regard to this clonotype: The junction and the germline gene differ at one end; a read error may be behind it. V usage is TRBV12-3 or TRBV12-4 and J usage is TRBJ2-7; 7 nucleotides line up with TRBD1. This CDR3 is built from 16 residues. CDR3: CTSRPTIRQGVYEQYF. The CDR3 region has the DNA TGTACCAGCAGGCCCACGATCCGACAGGGCGTCTACGAGCAGTACTTC.

The genes are TRBV6-5 and TRBJ2-3; 14 bases are shared with TRBD2. This CDR3 comprises 16 residues. From germline, CDR1 is MNHEY and CDR2 SVGAGI. V lost 5 bases and J lost 4; bases outside the gene matches: 5. The CDR3 protein is CASSKTSGRAADTQYF. CDR3 sequence (DNA): TGTGCCAGCAGTAAGACTAGCGGGAGGGCCGCAGATACGCAGTATTTT.

The chain combines TRBV6-5 with TRBJ2-5; 7 bases agree with TRBD1. V shed 6 bases, J shed 2 bases, and the junction held 3 bases outside the gene matches. The CDR3 runs to 13 residues. Germline V lookup: CDR1 MNHEY, CDR2 SVGAGI. The CDR3 is CASRKTGQETQYF. Written as DNA, the CDR3 is TGTGCCAGCAGGAAGACAGGGCAAGAGACCCAGTACTTC.

This clonotype showed up just a few times. This chain uses TRBV6-6 with TRBJ1-6; TRBD1 matches 7 bases. CDR3 length: 13 residues. V dropped 6 bases and J dropped 10; count of bases not matched to a gene: 6. Germline CDR1 reads MNHNY; CDR2 reads SVGAGI (reference sequence). In DNA, the CDR3 is TGTGCCAGCAGGGCCCAGGGGGACTCACCCCTCCACTTT. Protein sequence: CASRAQGDSPLHF.

This clonotype was picked up one time. A read error may be the cause here, since a much bigger clone is one base away. CDR3 DNA: TGTGCCGGCAGCTCCAGATACGAGCAGTACTTC. This encodes CAGSSRYEQYF. The chain recombines TRBV14 with TRBJ2-7; D call uncertain. The CDR3 loop spans 11 amino acids. Germline-derived CDR1 and CDR2 are SGHDN and FVKESK. The full variable domain, rest sourced from reference TRBV14 and TRBJ2-7, is EAGVTQFPSHSVIEKGQTVTLRCDPISGHDNLYWYRRVMGKEIKFLLHFVKESKQDESGMPNNRFLAERTGGTYSTLKVQPAELEDSGVYFCAGSSRYEQYFGPGTRLTVT.

The rearrangement joins TRBV6-6 to TRBJ1-5; D is unresolved. This CDR3 spans 15 amino acids. The germline CDR1 and CDR2 sequences are MNHNY and SVGAGI (reference sequence). V was cut by 0 bases and J by 7 bases, with 13 bases left in between. This CDR3 reads CASSYSQRLRQPQHF. CDR3 coding DNA: TGTGCCAGCAGTTACTCACAGAGACTCAGACAGCCCCAGCATTTT.

A single count supports this clonotype. The gene calls are TRBV12-3 or TRBV12-4 and TRBJ1-2, with no clear D. The CDR3 totals 12 residues. The germline V and J ends were trimmed by 3 bases and 10 bases, with 12 bases remaining between them. The CDR3 DNA is TGTGCCAGCAGTTTTACCCGCAGGTCCTACACCTTC. Its translation: CASSFTRRSYTF.

This clonotype was recorded a few times. The chain links TRBV6-5 to TRBJ2-4; TRBD2 matches 7 bases. Losses at the gene ends were 5 bases for V and 8 bases for J; bases not matched to a gene: 9. Germline V CDR1 and CDR2: MNHEY, SVGAGI. The CDR3 is 14 amino acids. The CDR3 loop reads CASSLGRRWDIQYF. CDR3 sequence (DNA): TGTGCCAGCAGTCTCGGGAGGAGGTGGGACATTCAGTACTTC.

J is TRBJ2-1 and V is TRBV29-1; 8 nucleotides align to TRBD1. Looked up from germline, CDR1 is SQVTM and CDR2 is ANQGSEA. Trimming took 8 bases from V and 8 from J; bases not matched to a gene: 11. The CDR3 consists of 13 residues. DNA for the CDR3: TGCAGCTGTGGCAGGGGGCACGGTGATGAGCAGTTCTTC. As protein: CSCGRGHGDEQFF.

On this clonotype: Just one base apart from a much larger clone, this may be a read error. CDR3 protein: CSATGEGGYEQYF. For the CDR3, the DNA is TGCAGCGCCACTGGGGAGGGGGGGTACGAGCAGTACTTC. The V call is TRBV29-1, the J call TRBJ2-7; D is possibly TRBD2 (7 bases). V was pared by 7 bases and J by 4 bases, with 17 bases between. Per the germline V gene, CDR1 is SQVTM and CDR2 is ANQGSEA. CDR3 length equals 13 residues.

This clonotype was observed a handful of times. The chain joins TRBV12-3 or TRBV12-4 to TRBJ2-2, with D perhaps matching TRBD1 (6 bases). V lost 2 bases to trimming and J lost 2 bases, with 15 bases between them. This CDR3 is built from 17 residues. The CDR3 spells CASSLSIRTANTGELFF. The CDR3, as DNA: TGTGCCAGCAGTTTAAGTATCCGGACAGCAAACACCGGGGAGCTGTTTTTT.

This clonotype was counted ten times or more. One junction end does not reproduce the germline sequence, and a read error may be involved. V and J are TRBV29-1 and TRBJ2-5; D is ambiguous. From germline, CDR1 is SQVTM and CDR2 ANQGSEA. The CDR3 covers 14 residues. CDR3 nucleotides: TGCAGCGTTTGTATGACACTCTCACAAGGGACCCAGTACTTC. The encoded protein is CSVCMTLSQGTQYF.

CDR3 in amino acids: CASRTGTGATGANVLTF. The CDR3 bases are TGTGCCAGCAGGACCGGGACAGGGGCGACTGGGGCCAACGTCCTGACTTTC. V is TRBV28 and J is TRBJ2-6; 10 nucleotides agree with TRBD1. In germline, CDR1 is MDHEN, CDR2 SYDVKM. J was trimmed by 2 bases and V by 6 bases; bases with no gene match: 7. The CDR3 loop spans 17 amino acids.